This T cell receptor (beta chain) originates from a study of tumor and adjacent non-tumor tissue in lung cancer. Study in general: Stage I to III disease affected approximately 11 men and roughly 5 women aged roughly 31 to 85. Around 4 million productive TCRbeta reads were obtained per sample on average.

This CDR3 contains 16 residues. Germline loops: CDR1 SGHNT, CDR2 YENEEA. Study-wide points: Top 100 clones took a larger repertoire share in normal lung. Tumor tissue had significantly higher TCR diversity than normal lung.

Three rounds of nested PCR, following a modified ARM-PCR protocol, produced the TCRbeta library. TCRdb passed the multiplex PCR reads through MiXCR, listing each CDR3 protein once. The sample lists tens of thousands of distinct CDR3 sequences, around 60% occurring once. Note on this clonotype: Its antigen remains unknown. One junction end disagrees with the germline gene, perhaps due to a read error.

No cell sorting was done before RNA was extracted from the tissue. The receptor was derived from a man in his fifties or sixties with non-small cell lung cancer. This chain connects TRBV11-3 to TRBJ2-3, with 7 bases identical to TRBD2. The sequencing sample was made of lung tumor tissue. The CDR3, as DNA: TGTGCCAGCAGCCCAGGGACTATCGGATTTGCAGATACGCAATATTTT. Translation: CASSPGTIGFADTQYF. The complete variable domain, with remaining parts taken from reference TRBV11-3 and TRBJ2-3, reads EAGVVQSPRYKIIEKKQPVAFWCNPISGHNTLYWYLQNLGQGPELLIRYENEEAVDDSQLPKDRFSAERLKGVDSTLKIQPAELGDSAVYLCASSPGTIGFADTQYFGPGTRLTVL.